The clone carrying this T cell receptor beta chain was detected once. The data derive from a study of T cell changes during pregnancy in multiple sclerosis. Generated by immunoSEQ multiplex PCR, the TCRdb table keeps only in-frame clones and is missing some. The table includes under 55,000 clones, approximately 93% detected once. This CDR3 region has 16 residues. Germline-derived CDR1 and CDR2 are MNHNY and SVGAGI (reference sequence). V lost 6 bases to trimming and J lost 0 bases; unmatched junction nucleotides: 9. The clonotype was recovered from a female donor with multiple sclerosis, enrolled in a pregnancy study. The chain is built from TRBV6-6 and TRBJ1-2; TRBD1 aligns across 8 bases. Sequenced material: CD4+ T cells from peripheral blood mononuclear cells, taken in the third trimester of pregnancy. This CDR3 reads CASRRTGFQANYGYTF. CDR3 nucleotide sequence: TGTGCCAGCAGAAGGACAGGGTTTCAGGCTAACTATGGCTACACCTTC.